The clone carrying this TCR beta chain was recorded only once. The method was immunoSEQ multiplex PCR; TCRdb's version includes in-frame clones alone and lacks a portion of them. The sample includes approximately 230,000 clones, around 80% seen only once; the top ten take about 15%. The CDR3 spans 16 residues. V was clipped by 5 bases and J by 6 bases; unmatched bases: 9. Germline assignment: CDR1 LNHDA and CDR2 SQIVND (reference sequence). Recovery among Cohort 3 donors was established by two negative PCRs, clearance, or symptom resolution. The source of the sample is a study of blood T cell repertoires in COVID-19.

The chain recombines TRBV19 with TRBJ2-1; 11 positions match TRBD2. This clonotype was obtained from a man aged 35 to 55 who had recovered from COVID-19. Material for sequencing was PBMCs or T cells enriched from blood (not recorded which). The CDR3 sequence: CASSGQTSGKGNEQFF. For the CDR3, the DNA is TGTGCCAGTAGTGGACAGACTAGCGGGAAAGGCAATGAGCAGTTCTTC.